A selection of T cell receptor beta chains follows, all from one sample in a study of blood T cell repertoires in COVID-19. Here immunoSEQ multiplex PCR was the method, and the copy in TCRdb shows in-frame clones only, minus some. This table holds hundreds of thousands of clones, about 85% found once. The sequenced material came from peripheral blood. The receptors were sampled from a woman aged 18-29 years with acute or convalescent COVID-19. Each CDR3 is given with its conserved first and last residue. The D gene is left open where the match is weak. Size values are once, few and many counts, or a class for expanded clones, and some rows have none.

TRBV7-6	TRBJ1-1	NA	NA	TGTGCCAGCAGAAGCTTATCCACTGAAGCTTTCTTT	CASRSLSTEAFF
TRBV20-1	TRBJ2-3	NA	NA	TGCAGTGCTAGTGAGGGGAGAACTAGCACAGATACGCAGTATTTT	CSASEGRTSTDTQYF
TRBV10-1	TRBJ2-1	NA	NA	TGCGCCAGCACAGGGGGGTCCTACAATGAGCAGTTCTTC	CASTGGSYNEQFF
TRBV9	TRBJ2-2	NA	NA	TGTGCCAGCAGCGCCCCTACAGGGCCGAACACCGGGGAGCTGTTTTTT	CASSAPTGPNTGELFF
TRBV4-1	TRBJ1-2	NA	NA	TGCGCCAGCAGCCAGGTTTTTGGGACGGGGGTCTATGGCTACACCTTC	CASSQVFGTGVYGYTF
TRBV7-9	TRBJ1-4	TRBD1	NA	TGTGCCAGCAGCTCGGGACAGGGCTCGGAAAAACTGTTTTTT	CASSSGQGSEKLFF
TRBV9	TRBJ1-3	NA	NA	TGTGCCAGCAGCGACGGTGGAAACACCATATATTTT	CASSDGGNTIYF
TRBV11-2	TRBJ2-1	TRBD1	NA	TGTGCCAGCAGCCGGACGGACAGGGACTCGAACAATGAGCAGTTCTTC	CASSRTDRDSNNEQFF
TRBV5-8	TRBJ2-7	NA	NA	TGTGCCAGCAGCCCGAACTATGAGCAGTACTTC	CASSPNYEQYF
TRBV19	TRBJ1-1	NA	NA	TGTGCCAGTAGTATCTCCTGGAACACTGAAGCTTTCTTT	CASSISWNTEAFF
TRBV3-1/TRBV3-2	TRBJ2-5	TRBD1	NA	TGTGCCAGCAGCCAAGGGACAGGGGGTCGGGAGACCCAGTACTTC	CASSQGTGGRETQYF
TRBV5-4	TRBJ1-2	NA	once	TGTGCCAGCAGCCCGGCCGTAGGGGCATATGGCTACACCTTC	CASSPAVGAYGYTF
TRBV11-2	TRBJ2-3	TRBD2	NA	TGTGCCAGCAGCTTAGGACTAGCGACGAGGACAGATACGCAGTATTTT	CASSLGLATRTDTQYF
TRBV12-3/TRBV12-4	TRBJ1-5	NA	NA	TGTGCCAGCAGTCCCTCAGGCCCGCCCCAGCATTTT	CASSPSGPPQHF
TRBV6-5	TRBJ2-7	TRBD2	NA	TGTGCCAGCAGTTCGTCCACTAGCGGGAGGGTCTACGAGCAGTACTTC	CASSSSTSGRVYEQYF
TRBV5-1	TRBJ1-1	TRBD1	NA	TGCGCCAGCAGACCAGACAGGGACTTGAACACTGAAGCTTTCTTT	CASRPDRDLNTEAFF
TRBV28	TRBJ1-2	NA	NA	TGTGCCAGCAGCCTTGGGGAAGGGGCTGGCGGCTACACCTTC	CASSLGEGAGGYTF
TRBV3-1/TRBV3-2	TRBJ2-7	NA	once	TGTGCCAGCAGCCAGCCCGCGGGTTACGAGCAGTACTTC	CASSQPAGYEQYF
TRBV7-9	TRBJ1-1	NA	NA	TGTGCCAGCAGCTTAGCGCGCGGGGGCCGCACTGAAGCTTTCTTT	CASSLARGGRTEAFF
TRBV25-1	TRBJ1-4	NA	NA	TGTGCCAGCAGTGCGAGGACAGCCGCAACTAATGAAAAACTGTTTTTT	CASSARTAATNEKLFF
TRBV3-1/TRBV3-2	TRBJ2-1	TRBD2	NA	TGTGCCAGCAGTCAGAGCGGGAGGGTCTACAATGAGCAGTTCTTC	CASSQSGRVYNEQFF